Listed below are T cell receptor beta chains from one sample, sequenced in a study of T cell responses to AZD1222 COVID-19 vaccine. Measured with immunoSEQ multiplex PCR; TCRdb has only the in-frame clones, and not every one. Of 95,000 to 100,000 clones listed, 88% are singletons. Sequenced here: peripheral blood, sampled 28 days after the second AZD1222 dose. Receptors originate from an adult who received the AZD1222 COVID-19 vaccine. Each CDR3 is given with its conserved first and last residue. Fields, in order: clone size, V gene, J gene, D gene, CDR3 DNA, CDR3 protein. A D gene is named only where the DNA matches it firmly. Size values are once, few and many counts, or a class for expanded clones, and some rows have none.

abundance: .
v_gene: TRBV19
j_gene: TRBJ1-2
d_gene: .
CDR3nt: TGTGCCAGTAGGTCCAGGGAACCCACTGGCTACACCTTC
CDR3aa: CASRSREPTGYTF

abundance: .
v_gene: TRBV24-1
j_gene: TRBJ1-5
d_gene: TRBD1
CDR3nt: TGTGCCACCAAAGGGACAGGAAGAGATCAGCCCCAGCATTTT
CDR3aa: CATKGTGRDQPQHF

abundance: .
v_gene: TRBV5-1
j_gene: TRBJ1-3
d_gene: .
CDR3nt: TGCGCCAGCAGCCCCCAGGGACAAAGCGACACCATATATTTT
CDR3aa: CASSPQGQSDTIYF

abundance: .
v_gene: TRBV18
j_gene: TRBJ1-1
d_gene: .
CDR3nt: TGTGCCAGCTCACCACAGGGTGAGGCCACTGAAGCTTTCTTT
CDR3aa: CASSPQGEATEAFF

abundance: .
v_gene: TRBV30
j_gene: TRBJ1-1
d_gene: TRBD1
CDR3nt: TGTGCCTGGAGCAAGGACAGGGGGATTGAAGCTTTCTTT
CDR3aa: CAWSKDRGIEAFF

abundance: .
v_gene: TRBV18
j_gene: TRBJ2-1
d_gene: TRBD2
CDR3nt: TGTGCCAGCTCACCACCGCTAGCGGGAGACAGTGAGCAGTTCTTC
CDR3aa: CASSPPLAGDSEQFF

abundance: .
v_gene: TRBV28
j_gene: TRBJ1-2
d_gene: .
CDR3nt: TGTGCCAGCAGTTGGGGCGGACAAGTTCTTGGCTACACCTTC
CDR3aa: CASSWGGQVLGYTF

abundance: .
v_gene: TRBV9
j_gene: TRBJ2-7
d_gene: .
CDR3nt: TGTGCCAGCAGCGCTATCGTAGGGCCTTCCCACGAGCAGTACTTC
CDR3aa: CASSAIVGPSHEQYF

abundance: .
v_gene: TRBV10-2
j_gene: TRBJ1-2
d_gene: TRBD1
CDR3nt: TGCGCCAGCAGTGAGCGACCGGGACAGGGGTACTATGGCTACACCTTC
CDR3aa: CASSERPGQGYYGYTF

abundance: .
v_gene: TRBV7-9
j_gene: TRBJ2-1
d_gene: .
CDR3nt: TGTGCCAGCAGCTTAATAACTAGCCGGTACAATGAGCAGTTCTTC
CDR3aa: CASSLITSRYNEQFF

abundance: medium-sized
v_gene: TRBV5-1
j_gene: TRBJ2-7
d_gene: .
CDR3nt: TGCGCCAGCTGGAGAGAGTCAGCCTACGAGCAGTACTTC
CDR3aa: CASWRESAYEQYF

abundance: .
v_gene: TRBV30
j_gene: TRBJ2-7
d_gene: .
CDR3nt: TGTGCCTGGAGCCTTAAACGCGAGCAGTACTTC
CDR3aa: CAWSLKREQYF

abundance: .
v_gene: TRBV5-8
j_gene: TRBJ2-7
d_gene: .
CDR3nt: TGTGCCAGCAGCCCCCGGACCACCCTCGCGCAGTACTTC
CDR3aa: CASSPRTTLAQYF

abundance: once
v_gene: TRBV29-1
j_gene: TRBJ1-1
d_gene: .
CDR3nt: TGCAGCGCCCCGCGGGGGAACACTGAAGCTTTCTTT
CDR3aa: CSAPRGNTEAFF

abundance: .
v_gene: TRBV7-9
j_gene: TRBJ2-1
d_gene: TRBD2
CDR3nt: TGTGCCAGCAGCTTTTCGGGAGGGCCTGATGAGCAGTTCTTC
CDR3aa: CASSFSGGPDEQFF

abundance: .
v_gene: TRBV19
j_gene: TRBJ2-7
d_gene: TRBD2
CDR3nt: TGTGCCAGTAGTTCCCGGGGACTAGCGGGAGCGTTTGACGAGCAGTACTTC
CDR3aa: CASSSRGLAGAFDEQYF

abundance: .
v_gene: TRBV29-1
j_gene: TRBJ1-2
d_gene: TRBD1
CDR3nt: TGCAGCGTTGCAGGGGGCAAAGGCTACACCTTC
CDR3aa: CSVAGGKGYTF

abundance: .
v_gene: TRBV27
j_gene: TRBJ2-1
d_gene: TRBD2
CDR3nt: TGTGCCAGCAGTTTTGGCGGGGGAAGCTACAATGAGCAGTTCTTC
CDR3aa: CASSFGGGSYNEQFF

abundance: few
v_gene: TRBV2
j_gene: TRBJ1-4
d_gene: TRBD1
CDR3nt: TGTGCCAATGGACAGGGACTAGGTGAAAAACTGTTTTTT
CDR3aa: CANGQGLGEKLFF

abundance: .
v_gene: TRBV3-1/TRBV3-2
j_gene: TRBJ1-5
d_gene: TRBD1
CDR3nt: TGTGCCAGCAGCCATGGGACAGGGAATCAGCCCCAGCATTTT
CDR3aa: CASSHGTGNQPQHF

abundance: .
v_gene: TRBV24-1
j_gene: TRBJ2-1
d_gene: .
CDR3nt: TGTGCCACCAGTGACCCGCGGAGGGCCTCCTACAATGAGCAGTTCTTC
CDR3aa: CATSDPRRASYNEQFF

abundance: .
v_gene: TRBV12-5
j_gene: TRBJ1-3
d_gene: .
CDR3nt: TGTGCTAGTGGTTTGGAACGGGACTCTGGAAACACCATATATTTT
CDR3aa: CASGLERDSGNTIYF

abundance: .
v_gene: TRBV24-1
j_gene: TRBJ2-1
d_gene: TRBD1
CDR3nt: TGTGCCACCAGTGACCCCCCAGGGGGCCCCTACAATGAGCAGTTCTTC
CDR3aa: CATSDPPGGPYNEQFF

abundance: once
v_gene: TRBV9
j_gene: TRBJ2-1
d_gene: .
CDR3nt: TGTGCCAGCAGCCCAACCGGGCGGAGCGTTGAGCAGTTCTTC
CDR3aa: CASSPTGRSVEQFF

abundance: .
v_gene: TRBV5-8
j_gene: TRBJ1-1
d_gene: .
CDR3nt: TGTGCCAGCAGCTTGCTCTTTGGGACAATGAACACTGAAGCTTTCTTT
CDR3aa: CASSLLFGTMNTEAFF

abundance: .
v_gene: TRBV11-2
j_gene: TRBJ2-7
d_gene: TRBD2
CDR3nt: TGTGCCAGCAGCCAGAGCGGGAGGCTCTCCTACGAGCAGTACTTC
CDR3aa: CASSQSGRLSYEQYF

abundance: .
v_gene: TRBV7-8
j_gene: TRBJ1-4
d_gene: TRBD1
CDR3nt: TGTGCCAGCAGCGCACAGGGGCGTACTAATGAAAAACTGTTTTTT
CDR3aa: CASSAQGRTNEKLFF

abundance: once
v_gene: TRBV6-2/TRBV6-3
j_gene: TRBJ2-5
d_gene: .
CDR3nt: TGTGCCAGCAGTTACTCGTATCGCGGACTGGCCCTCTGGGACCAGTACTTC
CDR3aa: CASSYSYRGLALWDQYF

abundance: .
v_gene: TRBV30
j_gene: TRBJ2-3
d_gene: .
CDR3nt: TGTGCCTGGACAGGTTATACGGATACGCAGTATTTT
CDR3aa: CAWTGYTDTQYF

abundance: .
v_gene: TRBV5-5
j_gene: TRBJ1-5
d_gene: TRBD1
CDR3nt: TGTGCCAGCAGCGCCGGACAGGCCCATCAGCCCCAGCATTTT
CDR3aa: CASSAGQAHQPQHF

abundance: .
v_gene: TRBV6-5
j_gene: TRBJ1-4
d_gene: .
CDR3nt: TGTGCCAGCAGTACCCTAGGGGGGATCAGGGAAAAACTGTTTTTT
CDR3aa: CASSTLGGIREKLFF

abundance: .
v_gene: TRBV19
j_gene: TRBJ1-5
d_gene: .
CDR3nt: TGTGCCAGTAGGTTTGATCAGAATCAGCCCCAGCATTTT
CDR3aa: CASRFDQNQPQHF

abundance: .
v_gene: TRBV28
j_gene: TRBJ2-3
d_gene: TRBD1
CDR3nt: TGTGCCAGCAATAGAAGACAGGGCAAGGATACGCAGTATTTT
CDR3aa: CASNRRQGKDTQYF

abundance: .
v_gene: TRBV9
j_gene: TRBJ1-4
d_gene: TRBD1
CDR3nt: TGTGCCAGCAGCGTAGCGCCCGAGTCCAGGGGGAGAGGAGAAAAACTGTTTTTT
CDR3aa: CASSVAPESRGRGEKLFF

abundance: .
v_gene: TRBV27
j_gene: TRBJ2-3
d_gene: .
CDR3nt: TGTGCCAGCAGTTTGCTTAGCCGACGCACAGATACGCAGTATTTT
CDR3aa: CASSLLSRRTDTQYF

abundance: .
v_gene: TRBV28
j_gene: TRBJ2-1
d_gene: TRBD2
CDR3nt: TGTGCCAGCAGTGAGATCGATAGCGGGGCCCACAATGAGCAGTTCTTC
CDR3aa: CASSEIDSGAHNEQFF

abundance: .
v_gene: TRBV5-1
j_gene: TRBJ2-3
d_gene: TRBD2
CDR3nt: TGCGCCAGCAGCTTGGTCGGACTAGCCGCAACCGGGAAACAAGATACGCAGTATTTT
CDR3aa: CASSLVGLAATGKQDTQYF